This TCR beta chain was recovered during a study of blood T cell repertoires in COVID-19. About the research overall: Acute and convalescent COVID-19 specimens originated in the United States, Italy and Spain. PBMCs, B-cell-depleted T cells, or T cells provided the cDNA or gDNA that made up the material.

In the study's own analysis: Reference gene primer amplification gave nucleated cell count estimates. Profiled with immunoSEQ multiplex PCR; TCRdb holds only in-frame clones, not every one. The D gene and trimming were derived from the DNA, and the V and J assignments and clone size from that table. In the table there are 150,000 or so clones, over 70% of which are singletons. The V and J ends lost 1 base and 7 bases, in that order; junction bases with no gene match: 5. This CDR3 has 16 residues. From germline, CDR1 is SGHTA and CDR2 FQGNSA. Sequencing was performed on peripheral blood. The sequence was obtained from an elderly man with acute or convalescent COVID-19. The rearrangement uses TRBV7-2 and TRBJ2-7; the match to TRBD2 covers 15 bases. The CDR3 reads CASSLERTSGRGEQYF. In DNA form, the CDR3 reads TGTGCCAGCAGCTTAGAGAGGACTAGCGGGAGGGGGGAGCAGTACTTC.